The 7 T cell receptor beta chains in this list originate from one sample, sequenced in a study of shared T cell receptors in the human thymus (dated by TCRdb to the early 2020s). Libraries were prepared through the immunoSEQ multiplex PCR assay. As stored in TCRdb, this immuneACCESS dataset retains in-frame rearrangements with V and J assigned. A fraction of the clones does not appear; measured against another copy, unresolved V genes explain less than half of the discrepancy, and the remainder lacks a known reason. The sample profile shows hundreds of thousands of clones; roughly 90% of them were found once. The ten most abundant clones make up around 0.0099% of the sample. The same data also went into a second study, on human thymus T cells.

Source material: thymocytes. The source of these receptors is a boy in the first two years of life with a congenital heart defect. Donor details come from another sample of the same person, matched by shared clones.

The chain combines TRBV16 with TRBJ2-3, with a weak D call TRBD1 (5 bases). The V end was cut by 0 bases, the J end by 4 bases, with 11 bases between. The germline gives CDR1 KGHSY, CDR2 FQNENV. CDR3 size: 15 residues. CDR3 DNA: TGTGCCAGCAGCCAATCAACAGGCACGGCAGATACGCAGTATTTT. This gives the protein CASSQSTGTADTQYF. Complete variable domain (other parts from reference TRBV16 and TRBJ2-3): GEEVAQTPKHLVRGEGQKAKLYCAPIKGHSYVFWYQQVLKNEFKFLISFQNENVFDETGMPKERFSAKCLPNSPCSLEIQATKLEDSAVYFCASSQSTGTADTQYFGPGTRLTVL.

The CDR3 DNA is TGTGCCAGCAGTTGTAGGAAGCGGGGAGGGGCCAAAAACATTCAGTACTTC. Its protein product is CASSCRKRGGAKNIQYF. The genes are TRBV28 and TRBJ2-4; 7 bases agree with TRBD2. Germline V gene sequence: CDR1 MDHEN, CDR2 SYDVKM. Trimming removed 4 bases from V and 1 base from J; junction bases left unmatched: 10. CDR3 size: 17 residues. Together with reference TRBV28 and TRBJ2-4, the CDR3 gives the full variable domain: DVKVTQSSRYLVKRTGEKVFLECVQDMDHENMFWYRQDPGLGLRLIYFSYDVKMKEKGDIPEGYSVSREKKERFSLILESASTNQTSMYLCASSCRKRGGAKNIQYFGAGTRLSVL.

The V and J genes are TRBV9 and TRBJ2-3, with 10 bases that match TRBD2. The germline gives CDR1 SGDLS, CDR2 YYNGEE. This CDR3 is 17 amino acids long. J gave up 5 bases and V 0 bases, and 9 bases lay outside the gene matches. CDR3 DNA sequence: TGTGCCAGCAGCGTAGGAAGCGGGAGGGCCCGAGGAGATACGCAGTATTTT. Protein product: CASSVGSGRARGDTQYF.

The V gene is TRBV2, the J gene TRBJ2-3; 7 bases are a match to TRBD1. The germline gives CDR1 SNHLY, CDR2 FYNNEI. The CDR3 runs 14 residues. Trimming at V came to 4 bases and at J to 3 bases, leaving 4 bases not matched to a gene. The CDR3 loop reads CASSGAGGTDTQYF. The CDR3 region has the DNA TGTGCCAGCAGTGGGGCAGGGGGAACAGATACGCAGTATTTT. The full variable domain, in which reference TRBV2 and TRBJ2-3 provide the parts outside the CDR3, is EPEVTQTPSHQVTQMGQEVILRCVPISNHLYFYWYRQILGQKVEFLVSFYNNEISEKSEIFDDQFSVERPDGSNFTLKIRSTKLEDSAMYFCASSGAGGTDTQYFGPGTRLTVL.

The genes are TRBV5-1 and TRBJ2-1, with 8 bases aligning to TRBD2. CDR3 length equals 16 residues. V was pared by 4 bases and J by 9 bases, with 15 bases of the junction left unmatched. Germline V lookup: CDR1 SGHRS, CDR2 YFSETQ. The CDR3 nucleotides read TGCGCCAGCAGCCCGGTGGTGCGGGAGGTGCTCGGTGAGCAGTTCTTC. Its translation: CASSPVVREVLGEQFF.

The gene calls are TRBV27 and TRBJ1-1; D is possibly TRBD1 (5 bases). This CDR3 comprises 16 residues. V lost 2 bases to trimming and J lost 0 bases, with 13 bases between them. The germline V gene encodes CDR1 MNHEY and CDR2 SMNVEV (reference sequence). Here the CDR3 reads CASSLGAGPMNTEAFF. Written as DNA, the CDR3 is TGTGCCAGCAGTTTAGGGGCAGGACCTATGAACACTGAAGCTTTCTTT.

Written as DNA, the CDR3 is TGTGCCAGCAGCCCGACAGGGGGCAAGACCCAGTACTTC. This encodes CASSPTGGKTQYF. V usage is TRBV6-6 and J usage is TRBJ2-5, with 10 positions matching TRBD1. CDR3 size: 13 residues. CDR1 and CDR2 from the germline V gene are MNHNY and SVGAGI (reference sequence). The V segment lost 6 bases and the J segment 6 bases; nucleotides outside the gene matches: 4.